This T cell receptor (beta chain) was profiled in a study of post-analysis software for immune sequencing data. Unique molecular identifiers featured in each of the TCR beta cDNA libraries. TCRdb analysed the PCR reads with MiXCR anew, one entry per CDR3 protein. The table includes roughly 800,000 distinct CDR3 sequences, roughly 50% detected once. Concerning this clonotype itself: What it binds is not known.

Findings and limits, study-wide: Under F measure analysis, samples from one preparation batch co-clustered strongly. About five TRBV segments (TRBV5-6, TRBV5-1 and TRBV20-1 among them) occurred more frequently in patients than in controls.

The length of the CDR3 is 13 residues. V lost 4 bases to trimming and J lost 6 bases; unmatched junction nucleotides: 3. CDR1 and CDR2 from the germline V gene are DFQATT and SNEGSKA (reference sequence). Sequenced input: blood. The rearrangement links TRBV20-1 to TRBJ1-4, with TRBD1 matching 9 bases. This TCR was sampled from a girl between 5 and 17 years old with multiple sclerosis. DNA of the CDR3: TGCAGTGCTAAGGGACAGGGAGATGAAAAACTGTTTTTT. It translates to CSAKGQGDEKLFF.